This T cell receptor (beta chain) was sequenced during a study of cytomegalovirus exposure and HLA in healthy donors. Generated by immunoSEQ multiplex PCR, the TCRdb table keeps only in-frame clones and is missing some. This table holds 260,000 or so clones, approximately 90% found once. This CDR3 has 13 amino acids. Germline CDR1 is SGHAT and CDR2 is FQNNGV. Trimming shortened V by 1 base and J by 7 bases, and 10 bases separated the two germline ends. The genes are TRBV11-2 and TRBJ1-2; no clear D gene. This sequence was found in a woman between 18 and 29 years old in good health and CMV-seronegative. The specimen was PBMCs. As DNA, the CDR3 is TGTGCCAGCAGCTTAGGAACAGCCGGTGGCTACACCTTC. This gives the protein CASSLGTAGGYTF.